The entry that follows covers one T cell receptor (beta chain) sequence. What this receptor recognizes is not known. Base-call qualities are not available, and no considerably larger clone is one nucleotide away. Inclusion was restricted to participants for whom at least one PBMC sample before ART initiation and at least two post-ART samples were available. All participants with HIV were treated in the United States of America. Before DNA extraction, cryopreserved samples of about 0.95-11 million PBMC were thawed and then washed. At the time of the earliest PBMC sample for each participant with HIV, ages ranged from about 23 to 60 years. Each participant contributed PBMC samples from 1-4 timepoints before ART initiation and 2-8 timepoints after ART initiation, with a median of 7 samples. For every participant, serial HIV viral load, CD4+ T-cell count, ART history and demographic data were obtained. A Qiagen kit on a QIAcube was used to extract genomic DNA from unsorted PBMC, with samples processed in batches of 12.

From the germline V gene, CDR1 is SGHRS and CDR2 is YFSETQ. The germline ends are 12 bases apart after V is trimmed by 4 bases and J by 4 bases. The CDR3 numbers 13 residues from cysteine through phenylalanine. The retained sequence is limited to the CDR3, 39 bases, with the frame set at the first base. This record belongs to a study of long-term antiretroviral therapy in people with HIV (dated by TCRdb to between 2021 and 2024). In terms of the full investigation: Collection of the earliest samples took place about a decade ahead of the 2015 WHO recommendation for immediate ART, at a time when ART was typically delayed until CD4 counts fell. This retrospective serial study examined whether starting ART and sustained HIV suppression were associated with changes in the composition and diversity of the TRB repertoire in peripheral blood. A total of some 210 cryopreserved PBMC samples were contributed to the cohort by 30 adults with confirmed HIV infection, with samples collected serially over a mean of 6 years (range 1-12). Among the 30 to 35 participants with HIV, eleven were female. No cross-contamination during QIAcube processing turned up in test extractions that ran a monoclonal T-cell line alongside around 34 polyclonal samples.

Sequencing of the TRB variable region was done with the immunoSEQ hsTCRB v3.0 assay at survey level resolution. A depth of about 40,000-55,000 T-cell genomes per sample was targeted for TRB sequencing. TRB libraries were pooled and sequenced on an Illumina MiSeq using a v3 150-cycle kit. On the study's bioinformatics: Analysis of repertoires was carried out in R inside a reproducible Nextflow workflow spanning QC, data transformation and analysis. LymphoSeq2, an R package for AIRR-Seq data exploration, was used to implement custom analyses. Several samples yielding fewer than 5000 total TRB sequences were excluded, leaving roughly 200 analyzed HIV repertoires. Among the 180 to 200 HIV repertoires that were kept, 59 were collected before ART initiation and about 130 were collected after ART initiation. Repertoires were downsampled to 5000 TRB nucleotide sequences, with summary statistics averaged over 100 downsampling iterations. TRB sequences were retained for analysis only if CDR3 regions of at least seven amino acids were present. Diversity was assessed using a clonality score derived from Shannon entropy and using the Gini coefficient. Repertoire networks linked the top 5000 CDR3 amino acid sequences whenever two sequences differed by an edit distance of one. For TRB CDR3 amino acid sequences, antigen specificity groups and MHC restriction were predicted with GLIPH2. Known CMV, EBV, HIV or tissue antigen associations were flagged by matching CDR3 amino acid sequences against VDJdb and McPAS-TCR. Pre-ART, post-ART and control groups were compared with Wilcoxon signed-rank tests and Holm-Bonferroni correction. TCRdb took over this immuneACCESS table, retaining in-frame rearrangements with V and J assigned. Such tables are incomplete; in checked studies, under half of the missing clones stem from an unresolved V gene, and the remainder is unexplained. V, J and clone size are taken as reported in that table, and D and trimming were inferred from the DNA itself. The sample includes some 25,000 clones, with around 77% observed a single time. The ten largest make up approximately 10% of the sample.

Findings and caveats that apply to the study as a whole: Starting ART was linked to a significant rise in TRB diversity, yet even after long-term ART the diversity remained significantly lower than in transplant donor controls. HIV repertoires had narrower CDR3 length ranges than controls, and the network structure suggested an antigen-experienced repertoire that shifted only slightly toward naive after ART. Because cell numbers in pre-ART samples were limited, unsorted PBMC were profiled instead of sorted CD4+ and CD8+ T cells. Owing to limited PBMC availability, only the TCR beta chain was sequenced, without alpha chain pairing. The samples were dated from the mid-2000s to the late 2010s, and the ART regimens that were used may be less effective than current ART regimens. Expanded TRB clones identified before ART initiation dominated the repertoire at all time points, although this dominance fluctuated and declined in many PLHIV after ART. Inferences about post-ART repertoire changes are limited because no data were available on ART adherence, viral resistance or therapy changes.

The TCR was taken from a man aged 25 to 45 with HIV. The sequencing here drew on unsorted PBMCs, taken 2.1 years after starting antiretroviral therapy. Recombination connected TRBV5-1 to TRBJ2-7; a tentative D call is TRBD1 (6 bases match). In nucleotide form, the sequence is TGCGCCAGCAGCCCGACAGGCGAGTACGAGCAGTACTTC. This gives the protein CASSPTGEYEQYF.